This section outlines one TCR beta chain sequence together with its context. The data belong to a study of blood T cell repertoires in COVID-19. Study context: Donors in the United States, Italy and Spain gave samples during acute or convalescent COVID-19.

Under the authors' procedure: Estimation of nucleated cell counts relied on the amplification of reference gene primers. Here immunoSEQ multiplex PCR was the method, and the copy in TCRdb shows in-frame clones only, minus some. Clonal size and the V and J genes are those of that table, whereas D and trimming came from the DNA. Found here are some 150,000 clones, 80% to 90% of them singletons; the top ten hold 3%. The origin of this receptor is a woman aged 55-70 years with active COVID-19. The specimen was peripheral blood.

The CDR3 DNA follows: TGTGCCAGCAGTTTAGGGGCCACCACCATCACAGATACGCAGTATTTT. Its translation: CASSLGATTITDTQYF. This chain joins TRBV27 and TRBJ2-3; TRBD1 is a possible D gene (5 bases). Trimming took 2 bases from V and 2 from J, leaving 14 bases between them. The CDR3 is 16 residues long. Germline V gene sequence: CDR1 MNHEY, CDR2 SMNVEV (reference sequence).